A single sample gave rise to the 21 T cell receptor beta chains below, sequenced in a study of OX40 agonist ivuxolimab in advanced cancers. Method: immunoSEQ multiplex PCR; TCRdb's copy keeps in-frame clones and lacks some. Of about 26,000 clones listed, about 83% are singletons. Sequenced material: CD4+ or CD8+ T cells sorted from blood, taken in a trial of the OX40 agonist ivuxolimab. All receptors come from an adult with an advanced solid tumor such as melanoma, head and neck, liver or kidney cancer.

V and J are TRBV4-2 and TRBJ2-3; TRBD2 matches at 12 bases. The CDR3 spans 15 residues. V was clipped by 7 bases and J by 3 bases; unmatched bases: 5. Germline loops: CDR1 LGHNA, CDR2 YNFKEQ. DNA of the CDR3: TGTGCCAGCACTGCTAGCGGGGGGGCGACAGATACGCAGTATTTT. Residues: CASTASGGATDTQYF.

The gene calls are TRBV7-2 and TRBJ2-6; unclear D gene. This CDR3 has 15 amino acids. Germline CDR1 and CDR2: SGHTA and FQGNSA. Trimming left V 0 bases short and J 1 base short, with 4 bases between. The CDR3 bases are TGTGCCAGCAGCTTAGCGGGTTCTGGGGCCAACGTCCTGACTTTC. Protein sequence: CASSLAGSGANVLTF.

This chain links TRBV5-1 with TRBJ2-7, with 9 bases that match TRBD1. V dropped 4 bases and J dropped 2; count of bases not matched to a gene: 4. The CDR3 runs to 14 residues. Germline-derived CDR1 and CDR2 are SGHRS and YFSETQ. The CDR3 region has the DNA TGCGCCAGCAGCGACTGGACAGGGGCCTACGAGCAGTACTTC. Translated, it gives CASSDWTGAYEQYF.

This rearrangement joins TRBV6-5 to TRBJ1-2; no firm D call. The germline V gene encodes CDR1 MNHEY and CDR2 SVGAGI. With 2 bases removed from V and 4 bases from J, the gap between germline ends came to 8 bases. This CDR3 region has 13 residues. In DNA form, the CDR3 reads TGTGCCAGCAGTTACACTGAAAGCTATGGCTACACCTTC. Translated, it gives CASSYTESYGYTF.

This chain connects TRBV2 to TRBJ1-1; 9 nucleotides align to TRBD1. Unmatched junction bases numbered 3, after V lost 7 bases and J lost 0 bases. The CDR3 runs 14 residues. Germline lookup yields CDR1 SNHLY and CDR2 FYNNEI. The DNA of the CDR3 is TGTGCCAGCATACAGGGGGCATTGAACACTGAAGCTTTCTTT. It codes for CASIQGALNTEAFF.

In its sample, this clone is medium-sized. This chain uses TRBV4-1 with TRBJ1-2; the D gene is possibly TRBD1 (6 bases). Germline CDR1 MGHRA, CDR2 YSYEKL. The V and J ends lost 0 bases and 7 bases respectively, with 12 bases between them. The CDR3 is 14 amino acids. In DNA form, the CDR3 reads TGCGCCAGCAGCCAAGACAGGGGCTTTAGTGGCTACACCTTC. Its protein product is CASSQDRGFSGYTF.

This sequence joins TRBV6-5 and TRBJ2-7, with D tentatively TRBD1 (5 bases). The CDR3 contains 14 residues. In germline, CDR1 is MNHEY, CDR2 SVGAGI. V was cut by 2 bases and J by 4 bases, with 12 bases left in between. The CDR3 sequence is CASSYVQGQYEQYF. CDR3 nucleotides: TGTGCCAGCAGTTACGTGCAGGGCCAGTACGAGCAGTACTTC.

The chain recombines TRBV13 with TRBJ2-7; TRBD1 aligns across 9 bases. The germline CDR1 and CDR2 sequences are PRHDT and FYEKMQ (reference sequence). The length of the CDR3 is 17 residues. After removal of 6 bases from V and 1 base from J, the junction contained 13 bases not matched to a gene. The CDR3 protein is CASSHNPGTGSSYEQYF. CDR3 nucleotides: TGTGCCAGCAGTCACAATCCGGGGACAGGGTCATCCTACGAGCAGTACTTC.

V is TRBV5-1 and J is TRBJ2-7, with TRBD2 as a possible D gene (6 bases). Trimming left V 1 base short and J 3 bases short, with 11 bases between. Germline V gene lookup returns CDR1 SGHRS and CDR2 YFSETQ. The CDR3 sequence is 14 residues long. The CDR3: CASSLRRGDYEQYF. The CDR3 nucleotides read TGCGCCAGCAGCTTGCGGCGGGGAGACTACGAGCAGTACTTC.

V is TRBV7-3 and J is TRBJ1-1; weak D call: TRBD1 (5 bases). Germline V lookup: CDR1 SGHTA, CDR2 FQGTGA. This CDR3 region has 13 residues. Trimming stripped 4 bases from V and 5 bases from J, with 11 bases between. DNA of the CDR3: TGTGCCAGCAGCTATGGGGGAGGAACTGAAGCTTTCTTT. It specifies CASSYGGGTEAFF.

V usage is TRBV7-6 and J usage is TRBJ2-1, with 7 bases identical to TRBD1. The CDR3 covers 14 residues. Germline lookup yields CDR1 SGHVS and CDR2 FNYEAQ. The junction had 4 bases not matched to a gene; V was cut back by 3 bases and J by 5 bases. DNA of the CDR3: TGTGCCAGCAGCTTTGGACAGGCTAACAATGAGCAGTTCTTC. It encodes CASSFGQANNEQFF.

The chain has TRBV9 and TRBJ1-5, with D possibly TRBD1 on 5 matching bases. The CDR3 contains 15 residues. Germline CDR1 SGDLS, CDR2 YYNGEE. Between the trimmed V and J ends, which lost 4 bases and 3 bases, there was a span of 14 bases. The CDR3 DNA sequence: TGTGCCAGCAGCCCGACGGGGGGTCCCAATCAGCCCCAGCATTTT. Its protein is CASSPTGGPNQPQHF.

The chain employs TRBV19 and TRBJ2-2; no definite D call. V shed 1 base and J shed 0 bases, with 15 bases lying between them. The CDR3 covers 18 residues. Germline V CDR1 and CDR2: LNHDA, SQIVND (reference sequence). The CDR3 DNA is TGTGCCAGTAGTATAGGCCCTAAGTGGTACACGAACACCGGGGAGCTGTTTTTT. It specifies CASSIGPKWYTNTGELFF.

V gene TRBV27 combines with J gene TRBJ1-2; D gene unclear. CDR1 is MNHEY, CDR2 SMNVEV, per germline (reference sequence). This CDR3 contains 16 residues. With 0 bases removed from V and 5 bases from J, the gap between germline ends came to 16 bases. In DNA form, the CDR3 reads TGTGCCAGCAGTTTATCGGGAATCCGGGCGGGTTATGGCTACACCTTC. Translation gives CASSLSGIRAGYGYTF.

This sequence joins TRBV5-1 and TRBJ2-1; TRBD2 might be the D (5 bases). Germline V gives CDR1 SGHRS, CDR2 YFSETQ. The CDR3 contains 14 residues. V dropped 1 base and J dropped 10 bases, with 15 bases sitting between them. CDR3 sequence reads: CASSLTGPPSEQFF. CDR3 nucleotide sequence: TGCGCCAGCAGCTTGACGGGCCCCCCTAGCGAGCAGTTCTTC.

The J gene is TRBJ2-5, the V gene TRBV13; D possibly corresponds to TRBD1 (6 bases). Per the germline V gene, CDR1 is PRHDT and CDR2 is FYEKMQ (reference sequence). The length of the CDR3 is 15 residues. The V end was cut by 5 bases, the J end by 2 bases, with 15 bases between. CDR3 region: CASSGRTEIQETQYF. CDR3 coding DNA: TGTGCCAGCAGCGGTCGGACAGAAATTCAAGAGACCCAGTACTTC. Looking up the rest from reference TRBV13 and TRBJ2-5 gives the full variable domain: AAGVIQSPRHLIKEKRETATLKCYPIPRHDTVYWYQQGPGQDPQFLISFYEKMQSDKGSIPDRFSAQQFSDYHSELNMSSLELGDSALYFCASSGRTEIQETQYFGPGTRLLVL.

The rearrangement joins TRBV7-9 to TRBJ2-1; 10 bases agree with TRBD2. Germline CDR1 reads SEHNR; CDR2 reads FQNEAQ (reference sequence). The length of the CDR3 is 16 residues. Trimming took 5 bases from V and 4 from J; bases not matched to a gene: 8. CDR3 in DNA: TGTGCCAGCAGCCCCCGAGCGGGGGGGGCGTACAATGAGCAGTTCTTC. Protein sequence: CASSPRAGGAYNEQFF.

CDR3 in DNA: TGCGCCAGCAGCTTGTCAGGGCCCTCTAACTATGGCTACACCTTC. This sequence encodes CASSLSGPSNYGYTF. The chain has TRBV5-1 and TRBJ1-2; a weak D match, TRBD1 (5 bases). V was trimmed by 1 base and J by 0 bases, leaving 10 bases between them. There are 15 residues in the CDR3. CDR1 SGHRS and CDR2 YFSETQ come from the germline V gene.

The chain carries TRBV28 and TRBJ2-7, with D perhaps TRBD1 (6 bases). This CDR3 has 14 residues. Per the germline V gene, CDR1 is MDHEN and CDR2 is SYDVKM. V dropped 8 bases and J dropped 3 bases, with 17 bases sitting between them. As DNA, the CDR3 is TGTGCCAGCGGTTCACCGGGACACAACTACGAGCAGTACTTC. Residues: CASGSPGHNYEQYF.

V and J are TRBV4-1 and TRBJ2-7; 13 positions agree with TRBD2. There are 16 residues in the CDR3. With 4 bases clipped from V and 3 bases from J, the junction kept 6 bases outside the gene matches. Per the germline V gene, CDR1 is MGHRA and CDR2 is YSYEKL. The CDR3 coding sequence is TGCGCCAGCAGCCTTCGGACTAGCGGGGGACTCTACGAGCAGTACTTC. Translation: CASSLRTSGGLYEQYF.

The genes are TRBV6-5 and TRBJ1-1; D is uncertain. Trimming left V 0 bases short and J 5 bases short, with 7 bases between. Germline-derived CDR1 and CDR2 are MNHEY and SVGAGI. This CDR3 is built from 13 residues. In nucleotides, the CDR3 is TGTGCCAGCAGTTACTCGCCTCGGACTGAAGCTTTCTTT. It is translated as CASSYSPRTEAFF.